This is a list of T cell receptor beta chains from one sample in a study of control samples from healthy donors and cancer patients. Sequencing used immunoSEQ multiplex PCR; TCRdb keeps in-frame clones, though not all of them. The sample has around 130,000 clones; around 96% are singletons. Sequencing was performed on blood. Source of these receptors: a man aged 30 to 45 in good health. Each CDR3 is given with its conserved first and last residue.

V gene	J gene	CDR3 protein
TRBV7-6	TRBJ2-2	CASSLEGEAIGELFF
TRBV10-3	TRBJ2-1	CAIAAGSSYNEQFF
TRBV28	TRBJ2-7	CASSSAGTDGYEQYF
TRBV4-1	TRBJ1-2	CASSQGRNYGYTF
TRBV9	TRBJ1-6	CASSGGRDNSPLHF
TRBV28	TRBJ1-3	CASRTGGPGNTIYF
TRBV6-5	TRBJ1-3	CASRQGAENTIYF
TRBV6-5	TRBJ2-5	CASSYSPGVDETQYF
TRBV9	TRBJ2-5	CASSVSTTVETQYF
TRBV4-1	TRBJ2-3	CASSRFTGTGKEDTQYF
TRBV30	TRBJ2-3	CAWGLDTQYF
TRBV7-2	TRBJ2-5	CASSLQTQGGRETQYF
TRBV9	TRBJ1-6	CASSVSQNNSPLHF
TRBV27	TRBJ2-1	CASSSGLGVNEQFF
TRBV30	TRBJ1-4	CAWSVQVLGGPFF
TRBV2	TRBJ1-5	CASSPVGKRNQPQHF
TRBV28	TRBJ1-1	CASSVGGGTEAFF
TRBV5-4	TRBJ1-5	CASSFAGNDQPQHF
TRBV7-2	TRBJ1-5	CASSLGRSNQPQHF